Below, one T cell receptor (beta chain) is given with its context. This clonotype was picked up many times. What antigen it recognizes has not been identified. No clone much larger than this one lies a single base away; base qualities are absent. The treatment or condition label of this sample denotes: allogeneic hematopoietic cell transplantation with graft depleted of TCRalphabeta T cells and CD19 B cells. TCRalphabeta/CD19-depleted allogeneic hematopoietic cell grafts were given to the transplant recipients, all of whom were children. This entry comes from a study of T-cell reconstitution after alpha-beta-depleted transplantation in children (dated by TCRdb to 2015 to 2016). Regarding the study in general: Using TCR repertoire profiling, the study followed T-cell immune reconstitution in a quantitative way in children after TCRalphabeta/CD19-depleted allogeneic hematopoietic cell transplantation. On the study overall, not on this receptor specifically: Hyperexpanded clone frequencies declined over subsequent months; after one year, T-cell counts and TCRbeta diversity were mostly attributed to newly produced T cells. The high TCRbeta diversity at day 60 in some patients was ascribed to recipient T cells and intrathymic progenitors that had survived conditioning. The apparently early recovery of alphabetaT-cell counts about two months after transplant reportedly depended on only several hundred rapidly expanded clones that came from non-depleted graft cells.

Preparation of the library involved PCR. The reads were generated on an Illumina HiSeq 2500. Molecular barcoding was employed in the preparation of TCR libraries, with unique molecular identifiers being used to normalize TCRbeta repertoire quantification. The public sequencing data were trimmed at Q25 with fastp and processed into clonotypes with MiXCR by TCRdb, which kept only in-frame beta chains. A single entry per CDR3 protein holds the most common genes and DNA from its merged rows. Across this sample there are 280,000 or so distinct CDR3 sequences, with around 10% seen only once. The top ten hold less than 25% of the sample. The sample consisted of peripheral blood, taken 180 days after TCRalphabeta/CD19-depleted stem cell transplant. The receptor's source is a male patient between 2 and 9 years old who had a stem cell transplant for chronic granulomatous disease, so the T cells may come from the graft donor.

DNA sequence: TGCGCCAGCAGCCTCGGACTAGAGGTTAGTTTCTACGAGCAGTACTTC. Translated, this is CASSLGLEVSFYEQYF. The rearrangement combines TRBV5-1 with TRBJ2-7, and TRBD2 matches 7 of the central bases. The germline V gene sets CDR1 to SGHRS and CDR2 to YFSETQ. Trimming accounts for 4 bases at V and 3 bases at J, while the number of junction bases matched to no gene is 13. From the cysteine through the phenylalanine, the CDR3 covers 16 amino acids. Only the CDR3 DNA is retained, 48 bases long and in frame from the first base.